Here is one T cell receptor beta chain with its context. Its matching antigen is unknown. The source of the sample is a study of graft-versus-host responses after intestinal transplantation. Study overall: In this cohort, recipients had multivisceral, liver-intestinal, or isolated intestinal transplants.

Whole-study findings and limits: Levels of circulating GvH clones at their peak were associated with early post-transplant HvG declines. The presence of high graft-versus-host to host-versus-graft clonal ratios in allografts characterized patients with graft-donor T cell macrochimerism.

Sequencing was performed with immunoSEQ multiplex PCR; in TCRdb, only in-frame clones are kept and a portion is missing. The table shows about 25,000 clones, with approximately 83% occurring only once. This CDR3 is 15 amino acids long. The V end was cut by 6 bases, the J end by 6 bases, with 24 bases between. CDR1 and CDR2 (germline): SQVTM, ANQGSEA. This specimen consisted of PBMCs, obtained more than 450 days after intestinal transplant. The rearrangement joins TRBV29-1 to TRBJ2-7; TRBD2 is a possible D gene (6 bases). The sequence derives from a human patient who received an intestinal transplant, so some T cells may come from the graft donor. In DNA form, the CDR3 reads TGCAGCGTCGGCTTCGTGGCGGGAACTTTCGGCGAGCAGTACTTC. Amino acid sequence: CSVGFVAGTFGEQYF.